Sequencing of this T cell receptor beta chain was carried out in a study of cytomegalovirus exposure and HLA in healthy donors. Study-wide results and limits: Roughly even sequencing depth across donors was the assumption behind the presence/absence analyses. The majority of CMV-associated TCR beta chains were reported as apparently HLA-restricted in a later analysis. The authors considered a cluster of highly shared sequence variants likely to be a sequencing artifact. A later analysis appeared to link common viral pathogens to several of the most significant clusters.

There are 14 residues in the CDR3. The germline V gene has CDR1 SGHDT and CDR2 YYEEEE. With respect to this clone: Antigen unknown. An end of the junction does not agree with germline; a read error may underlie this.

PCR was performed using 60 Vbeta and 13 Jbeta primers. Sequencing used immunoSEQ multiplex PCR; TCRdb keeps in-frame clones, though not all of them. The sample consists of approximately 130,000 clones, around 81% of them appearing once. The source of this sequence is a woman between 45 and 60 years old in good health and CMV-seronegative. The chain carries TRBV5-6 and TRBJ1-5; a possible D gene is TRBD1 (5 bases). The sequenced sample was PBMCs. The CDR3 sequence is CASSYGQSDQPQNF. The CDR3 DNA follows: TGTGCCAGCAGCTACGGACAATCGGATCAGCCCCAGAATTTT.